The entry below describes one TCR beta chain. The record originates from a study of control samples from healthy donors and cancer patients. The V end lost 1 base, the J end lost 0 bases, and 6 bases lay between the germline ends. Germline V gene sequence: CDR1 LGHDT, CDR2 YNNKEL (reference sequence). The CDR3 spans 15 residues. Some clones are missing from TCRdb's copy, which holds only in-frame ones; the method was immunoSEQ multiplex PCR. The sample consists of approximately 130,000 clones, 89% of them appearing once. The TCR sequence derives from a man between 50 and 59 years old in good health. The J gene is TRBJ2-2, the V gene TRBV3-1 (or the pseudogene TRBV3-2); no firm D call. Sequences were obtained from blood. The CDR3 DNA sequence: TGTGCCAGCAGCCAAGTCGGTACGAACACCGGGGAGCTGTTTTTT. It translates to CASSQVGTNTGELFF.